These 20 T cell receptor beta chains share one sample of origin, sequenced in a study of blood T cell repertoires in COVID-19. Profiling relied on immunoSEQ multiplex PCR, and the TCRdb table lists in-frame clones only, not all of them. The sample has over 100,000 clones; 65% to 90% are singletons. Sequenced material: peripheral blood. The receptors derive from a man older than 75 with acute or convalescent COVID-19.

The V gene is TRBV3-1 (or the pseudogene TRBV3-2), the J gene TRBJ1-5; D is undetermined. Germline V gene data show CDR1 as LGHDT and CDR2 as YNNKEL (reference sequence). V was trimmed by 5 bases and J by 4 bases, leaving 15 bases between them. This CDR3 is 15 amino acids long. The CDR3 region is CASSGNDGANQPQHF. CDR3 in DNA: TGTGCCAGCAGCGGTAACGACGGAGCAAATCAGCCCCAGCATTTT.

The chain uses TRBV11-2 and TRBJ1-4; TRBD1 is a possible D gene (6 bases). V lost 4 bases, J lost 6 bases, and 12 bases lay in between. The V gene's germline CDR1 is SGHAT and CDR2 FQNNGV. This CDR3 is built from 14 residues. Here the CDR3 DNA reads TGTGCCAGCAGCTCGAGGACAGCTGATGAAAAACTGTTTTTT. It translates to CASSSRTADEKLFF.

The V call is TRBV4-3, the J call TRBJ2-2; no clear D. CDR3 length: 12 amino acids. The ends were cut back, 3 bases at V and 6 bases at J, with 5 bases in the middle. In germline, CDR1 is LGHNA, CDR2 YSLEER. The DNA for the CDR3 is TGCGCCAGCAGCCAGAGCGCCGGGGAGCTGTTTTTT. Its protein product is CASSQSAGELFF.

CDR3 in amino acids: CASSDQDRGDSPLHF. For the CDR3, the DNA is TGTGCCAGCAGCGACCAGGACAGGGGGGATTCACCCCTCCACTTT. The rearrangement links TRBV9 to TRBJ1-6, with 10 bases lining up with TRBD1. With 3 bases clipped from V and 8 bases from J, the junction kept 5 bases outside the gene matches. The germline gives CDR1 SGDLS, CDR2 YYNGEE. The CDR3 is 15 amino acids.

Concerning this clone itself: One junction end does not reproduce the germline sequence, and a read error may be involved. V usage is TRBV19 and J usage is TRBJ1-2; 7 bases agree with TRBD1. The CDR3 is 15 amino acids. CDR1 is LNHDA and CDR2 is SQIVND in the germline V gene (reference sequence). CDR3 nucleotides: TGTGCCAGTACTATAGGACAGGCGGCTAACTATGGCTACACCTTC. Translating gives CASTIGQAANYGYTF. Full variable domain (missing parts from reference TRBV19 and TRBJ1-2): DGGITQSPKYLFRKEGQNVTLSCEQNLNHDAMYWYRQDPGQGLRLIYYSQIVNDFQKGDIAEGYSVSREKKESFPLTVTSAQKNPTAFYLCASTIGQAANYGYTFGSGTRLTVV.

The chain employs TRBV6-5 and TRBJ1-1, with 7 nucleotides matching TRBD1. Germline CDR1 reads MNHEY; CDR2 reads SVGAGI. This CDR3 is 14 amino acids long. The junction had 6 bases not matched to a gene; V was cut back by 6 bases and J by 2 bases. Here the CDR3 DNA reads TGTGCCAGCAGCCTACAGGGGCTTAACACTGAAGCTTTCTTT. Protein: CASSLQGLNTEAFF.

V usage is TRBV5-6 and J usage is TRBJ2-1; 7 positions match TRBD2. The CDR3 loop spans 16 amino acids. CDR1 is SGHDT and CDR2 is YYEEEE in the germline V gene. Losses at the gene ends were 4 bases for V and 1 base for J; bases not matched to a gene: 8. CDR3 sequence: CASSPPVAGSYNEQFF. The CDR3, as DNA: TGTGCCAGCAGCCCCCCCGTAGCGGGTTCCTACAATGAGCAGTTCTTC.

V usage is TRBV18 and J usage is TRBJ1-1, with D tentatively TRBD1 (5 bases). This CDR3 is built from 13 residues. Germline CDR1 is KGHSH and CDR2 is LQKENI. Trimming stripped 6 bases from V and 3 bases from J, with 11 bases between. CDR3 sequence (DNA): TGTGCCAGCTCGGTCAAAGGGGACACTGAAGCTTTCTTT. Translation: CASSVKGDTEAFF.

The chain combines TRBV29-1 with TRBJ2-3; 9 nucleotides line up with TRBD2. The CDR3 has 15 amino acids. Germline values: CDR1 SQVTM, CDR2 ANQGSEA. The J segment lost 1 base and the V segment lost 3 bases, leaving 5 bases of the junction unmatched. CDR3 amino acids: CSVDPLAGGTDTQYF. CDR3 bases: TGCAGCGTTGACCCACTAGCGGGTGGCACAGATACGCAGTATTTT.

CDR3 nucleotides: TGTGCCAGCAGTACGCGTCGGGACAGGGGTCGGAATGAGCAGTTCTTC. This sequence encodes CASSTRRDRGRNEQFF. The rearrangement joins TRBV27 to TRBJ2-1, with 10 bases aligning to TRBD1. Germline CDR1 reads MNHEY; CDR2 reads SMNVEV (reference sequence). Trimming removed 5 bases from V and 7 bases from J; junction bases left unmatched: 11. This CDR3 has 16 residues.

The chain recombines TRBV5-4 with TRBJ1-4, with 10 bases matching TRBD1. Germline V gene sequence: CDR1 SGHNT, CDR2 YYREEE (reference sequence). V was pared by 4 bases and J by 5 bases, with 5 bases of the junction left unmatched. The CDR3 runs to 15 residues. DNA for the CDR3: TGTGCCAGCAGCGCTCGACAGGGGGCAAATGAAAAACTGTTTTTT. Translation: CASSARQGANEKLFF.

The chain employs TRBV7-2 and TRBJ2-7; TRBD1 aligns across 9 bases. V trimming: 7 bases; J trimming: 2 bases; junction bases outside the gene matches: 6. CDR3 length equals 14 residues. Germline CDR1 and CDR2: SGHTA and FQGNSA. CDR3 sequence: CASMRTGDPYEQYF. The CDR3 region has the DNA TGTGCCAGCATGCGGACAGGGGACCCCTACGAGCAGTACTTC.

This sequence joins TRBV19 and TRBJ1-4; 8 nucleotides align to TRBD1. The V segment lost 9 bases and the J segment 7 bases; nucleotides outside the gene matches: 10. CDR1 and CDR2 (germline): LNHDA, SQIVND (reference sequence). The CDR3 consists of 14 residues. In DNA, the CDR3 is TGTGCCAGCTCTCCCGGACAGGGTCGTGAAAAACTGTTTTTT. Its protein is CASSPGQGREKLFF.

The CDR3 DNA sequence: TGTGCCAGCAGATTAAGGGGACAGGGGTACCACGAGCAGTACTTC. It yields the protein CASRLRGQGYHEQYF. The chain couples TRBV6-5 to TRBJ2-7, with TRBD1 identical over 10 bases. CDR3 size: 15 residues. Trimming removed 6 bases from V and 5 bases from J; junction bases left unmatched: 10. Germline assignment: CDR1 MNHEY and CDR2 SVGAGI.

The chain combines TRBV10-3 with TRBJ1-2; 8 nucleotides line up with TRBD1. Germline loops: CDR1 ENHRY, CDR2 SYGVKD. Germline trimming cut 2 bases from V and 4 bases from J; bases unmatched to any gene: 3. The CDR3 runs to 14 residues. CDR3 sequence: CAISERTGTYGYTF. CDR3 DNA: TGTGCCATCAGTGAGCGGACAGGGACCTATGGCTACACCTTC.

This sequence joins TRBV7-2 and TRBJ2-3, with D possibly being TRBD1 (5 bases). This CDR3 comprises 14 residues. CDR1 is SGHTA and CDR2 is FQGNSA in the germline V gene. Trimming took 4 bases from V and 5 from J, leaving 13 bases between them. CDR3 sequence: CASSSGPTGDTQYF. The CDR3 DNA reads TGTGCCAGCAGCTCTGGACCTACAGGAGATACGCAGTATTTT.

The J gene is TRBJ1-2, the V gene TRBV7-8, with 7 bases matching TRBD1. Germline V gene data show CDR1 as SGHVS and CDR2 as FQNEAQ. The CDR3 is 15 amino acids. The ends lost 2 bases at V and 1 base at J; junction bases unmatched: 4. The CDR3 nucleotides are TGTGCCAGCAGCTTAAGGACAGGCCGTAACTATGGCTACACCTTC. Translating it yields CASSLRTGRNYGYTF.

The chain recombines TRBV27 with TRBJ1-1; TRBD1 matches 12 bases. V was pared by 6 bases and J by 0 bases, with 5 bases of the junction left unmatched. Looked up from germline, CDR1 is MNHEY and CDR2 is SMNVEV (reference sequence). The CDR3 is 16 amino acids. The CDR3 bases are TGTGCCAGCAGGAGGGGGACAGGGGGCATGAACACTGAAGCTTTCTTT. This gives the protein CASRRGTGGMNTEAFF.

The rearrangement links TRBV24-1 to TRBJ1-2; 11 nucleotides align to TRBD1. CDR1 is KGHDR, CDR2 SFDVKD, per germline. After removal of 4 bases from V and 2 bases from J, the junction contained 5 bases not matched to a gene. This CDR3 has 16 amino acids. The CDR3 here is CATSEAGTGGNYGYTF. CDR3 in DNA: TGTGCCACCAGTGAGGCAGGGACAGGGGGAAACTATGGCTACACCTTC.

The chain is built from TRBV5-1 and TRBJ1-2; TRBD1 aligns across 9 bases. V lost 0 bases, J lost 4 bases, and 4 bases stayed unmatched. Germline assignment: CDR1 SGHRS and CDR2 YFSETQ. This CDR3 has 15 residues. CDR3 in amino acids: CASSLVQGASYGYTF. The CDR3 bases are TGCGCCAGCAGCTTGGTACAGGGGGCCAGCTATGGCTACACCTTC. The variable domain in full, with the rest retrieved from reference TRBV5-1 and TRBJ1-2, is KAGVTQTPRYLIKTRGQQVTLSCSPISGHRSVSWYQQTPGQGLQFLFEYFSETQRNKGNFPGRFSGRQFSNSRSEMNVSTLELGDSALYLCASSLVQGASYGYTFGSGTRLTVV.